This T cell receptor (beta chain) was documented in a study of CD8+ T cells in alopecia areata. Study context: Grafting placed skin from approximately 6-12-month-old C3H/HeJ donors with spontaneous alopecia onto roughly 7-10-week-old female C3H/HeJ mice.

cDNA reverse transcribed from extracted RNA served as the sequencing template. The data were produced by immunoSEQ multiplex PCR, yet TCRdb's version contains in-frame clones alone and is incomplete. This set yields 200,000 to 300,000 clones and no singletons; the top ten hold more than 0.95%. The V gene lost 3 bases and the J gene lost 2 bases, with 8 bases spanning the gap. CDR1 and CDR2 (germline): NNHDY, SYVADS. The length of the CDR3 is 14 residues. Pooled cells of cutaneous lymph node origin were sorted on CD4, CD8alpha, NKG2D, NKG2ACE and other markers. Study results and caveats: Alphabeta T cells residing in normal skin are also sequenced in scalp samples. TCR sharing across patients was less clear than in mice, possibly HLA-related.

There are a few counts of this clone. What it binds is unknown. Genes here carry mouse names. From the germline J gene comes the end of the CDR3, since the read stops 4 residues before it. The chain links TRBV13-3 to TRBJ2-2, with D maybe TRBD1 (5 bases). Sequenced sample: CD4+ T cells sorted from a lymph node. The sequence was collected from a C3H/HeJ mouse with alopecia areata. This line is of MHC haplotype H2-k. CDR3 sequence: CASSARENTGQLYF. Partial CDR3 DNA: TGTGCCAGCAGTGCCAGGGAGAACACCGGG.